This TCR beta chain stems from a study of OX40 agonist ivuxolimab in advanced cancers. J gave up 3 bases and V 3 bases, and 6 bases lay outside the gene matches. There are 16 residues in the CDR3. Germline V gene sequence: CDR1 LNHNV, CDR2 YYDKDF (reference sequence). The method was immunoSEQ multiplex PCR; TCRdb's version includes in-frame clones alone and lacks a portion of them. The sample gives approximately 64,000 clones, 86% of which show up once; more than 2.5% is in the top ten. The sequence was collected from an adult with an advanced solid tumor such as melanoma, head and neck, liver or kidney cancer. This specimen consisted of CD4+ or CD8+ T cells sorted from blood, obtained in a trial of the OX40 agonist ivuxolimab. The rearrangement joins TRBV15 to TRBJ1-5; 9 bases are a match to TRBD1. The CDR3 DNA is TGTGCCACCAGCAGGGGGGACAGGGCCTCCAATCAGCCCCAGCATTTT. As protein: CATSRGDRASNQPQHF.